One sample yielded the 10 T cell receptor beta chains listed below, sequenced in a study of T cell responses to AZD1222 COVID-19 vaccine. Repertoires were generated with immunoSEQ multiplex PCR, while TCRdb's copy carries only in-frame clones and drops some. The sample includes 180,000 or so clones, around 94% of them seen just once. The sample consisted of peripheral blood, taken on day 0 of AZD1222 vaccination. Source of these receptors: an adult in good health.

This chain uses TRBV5-1 with TRBJ2-2, with TRBD1 matching 8 bases. In germline, CDR1 is SGHRS, CDR2 YFSETQ. V dropped 4 bases and J dropped 2; count of bases not matched to a gene: 7. This CDR3 comprises 16 residues. The CDR3 DNA is TGCGCCAGCAGCACGCGGACAGGGTCAAACACCGGGGAGCTGTTTTTT. This translates into CASSTRTGSNTGELFF. Full variable domain (missing parts from reference TRBV5-1 and TRBJ2-2): KAGVTQTPRYLIKTRGQQVTLSCSPISGHRSVSWYQQTPGQGLQFLFEYFSETQRNKGNFPGRFSGRQFSNSRSEMNVSTLELGDSALYLCASSTRTGSNTGELFFGEGSRLTVL.

This clone was recorded only once. V and J are TRBV29-1 and TRBJ1-4; TRBD1 matches at 7 bases. V lost 4 bases to trimming and J lost 8 bases; unmatched junction nucleotides: 4. There are 12 residues in the CDR3. Germline V CDR1 and CDR2: SQVTM, ANQGSEA. The CDR3 reads CSVGDRDEKLFF. The DNA of the CDR3 is TGCAGCGTTGGGGACAGAGACGAAAAACTGTTTTTT.

The rearrangement joins TRBV7-9 to TRBJ2-7, with D unclear. The CDR3 totals 13 residues. Germline V gene data show CDR1 as SEHNR and CDR2 as FQNEAQ (reference sequence). The V gene lost 1 base and the J gene lost 3 bases, with 7 bases spanning the gap. In nucleotides, the CDR3 is TGTGCCAGCAGCTTAGTCCCCTACTACGAGCAGTACTTC. This encodes CASSLVPYYEQYF.

The V and J genes are TRBV30 and TRBJ2-1; TRBD1 agrees at 8 bases. The CDR3 loop spans 13 amino acids. V shed 2 bases and J 9 bases; nucleotides not matched to a gene: 6. From germline, CDR1 is GTSNPN and CDR2 SVGIG (reference sequence). This CDR3 is CAWSQQGVGEQFF. In DNA, the CDR3 is TGTGCCTGGAGTCAACAGGGGGTAGGTGAGCAGTTCTTC.

This chain uses TRBV30 with TRBJ2-7; possibly TRBD1 for D (7 bases). The CDR3 is 15 amino acids. With 2 bases removed from V and 2 bases from J, the gap between germline ends came to 16 bases. The germline gives CDR1 GTSNPN, CDR2 SVGIG (reference sequence). The DNA of the CDR3 is TGTGCCTGGAGTCCACTGACAGGGAGGACCTACGAGCAGTACTTC. Protein: CAWSPLTGRTYEQYF.

The J gene is TRBJ2-1, the V gene TRBV12-2; TRBD2 is taken as the D call from the table, unchecked against the DNA. TRBV12-2 is annotated as a pseudogene. The CDR3 runs 17 residues. CDR3 sequence reads: CASRLGSAGGLPCEQFF. CDR3 nucleotides: TGTGCAAGTCGCTTAGGTTCGGCGGGAGGGCTTCCTTGTGAGCAGTTCTTC.

The chain is built from TRBV5-1 and TRBJ1-1; D is undetermined. This CDR3 is 13 amino acids long. Trimming removed 1 base from V and 1 base from J, with 5 bases in between. The germline V gene encodes CDR1 SGHRS and CDR2 YFSETQ. DNA for the CDR3: TGCGCCAGCAGCTTGTGGCGGAACACTGAAGCTTTCTTT. It yields the protein CASSLWRNTEAFF.

This rearrangement joins TRBV21-1 to TRBJ2-7; the table calls TRBD1, which could not be checked here. TRBV21-1 is listed as a pseudogene. The CDR3 covers 16 residues. As DNA, the CDR3 is TGTGCCAGCAGCAAGGGAAGGACAGGGGGCCTAAGCGAGCAGTACTTC. Its protein product is CASSKGRTGGLSEQYF.

This chain joins TRBV4-1 and TRBJ2-1; 8 bases are a match to TRBD1. V shed 7 bases and J 8 bases; nucleotides not matched to a gene: 4. Per the germline V gene, CDR1 is MGHRA and CDR2 is YSYEKL. CDR3 length: 12 residues. Written as DNA, the CDR3 is TGCGCCAGCACCCAGGACAGGGATGAGCAGTTCTTC. It specifies CASTQDRDEQFF.

The chain carries TRBV19 and TRBJ1-1, with no clear D. Trimming left V 5 bases short and J 3 bases short, with 16 bases between. CDR1 LNHDA and CDR2 SQIVND come from the germline V gene (reference sequence). The CDR3 is 15 residues long. CDR3 amino acids: CASSSRTRLDTEAFF. DNA of the CDR3: TGTGCCAGTAGTTCACGGACCAGGTTGGACACTGAAGCTTTCTTT.